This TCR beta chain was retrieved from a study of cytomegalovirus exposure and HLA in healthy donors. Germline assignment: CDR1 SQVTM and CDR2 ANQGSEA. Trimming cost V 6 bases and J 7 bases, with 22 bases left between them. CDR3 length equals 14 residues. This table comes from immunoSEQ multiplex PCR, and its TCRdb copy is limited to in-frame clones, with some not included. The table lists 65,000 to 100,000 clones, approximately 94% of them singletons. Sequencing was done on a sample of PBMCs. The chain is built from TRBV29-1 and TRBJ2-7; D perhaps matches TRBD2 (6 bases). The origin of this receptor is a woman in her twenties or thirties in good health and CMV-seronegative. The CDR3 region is CSVDYSGVTGEQYF. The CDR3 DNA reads TGCAGCGTGGATTACTCGGGAGTTACGGGGGAGCAGTACTTC.